This is a list of T cell receptor beta chains from one sample in a study of shared clonotypes between healthy human individuals. Measured with immunoSEQ multiplex PCR; TCRdb has only the in-frame clones, and not every one. The data hold about 2 million clones, with approximately 94% observed a single time. Sequenced input: naive CD8+ T cells sorted from blood. Source of these receptors: a man aged 18-30 years in good health. The CDR3 runs from the conserved cysteine through the conserved F or W. The D gene is left open where the match is weak. Clone size appears in some rows only: once, few, many, or a class for an expanded clone.

V gene	clone size	D gene	J gene	CDR3 protein	CDR3 DNA
TRBV29-1	NA	TRBD1	TRBJ2-7	CSVTGESSYEQYF	TGCAGCGTCACAGGGGAGTCGTCCTACGAGCAGTACTTC
TRBV7-9	NA	TRBD2	TRBJ2-5	CASSLGSGGHRETQYF	TGTGCCAGCAGCTTAGGGAGCGGGGGCCACCGGGAGACCCAGTACTTC
TRBV15	NA	TRBD2	TRBJ2-5	CATSRDIAGTQETQYF	TGTGCCACCAGCAGAGATATAGCGGGAACGCAAGAGACCCAGTACTTC
TRBV27	NA	NA	TRBJ1-2	CASSSRARSYGYTF	TGTGCCAGCAGTTCTAGGGCCCGGAGCTATGGCTACACCTTC
TRBV7-9	NA	TRBD1	TRBJ2-6	CASSLSGTGRSSGANVLTF	TGTGCCAGCAGCTTGTCCGGGACAGGGCGTTCCTCCGGGGCCAACGTCCTGACTTTC
TRBV29-1	NA	TRBD1	TRBJ2-7	CSVVGQGAYEQYF	TGCAGCGTTGTTGGGCAGGGGGCGTACGAGCAGTACTTC
TRBV29-1	NA	TRBD2	TRBJ2-3	CSLSRTSGREAGTDTQYF	TGCAGCCTCTCCAGGACTAGCGGGAGGGAAGCGGGCACAGATACGCAGTATTTT
TRBV27	NA	NA	TRBJ1-1	CASSLVQPLNTEAFF	TGTGCCAGCAGTTTAGTTCAACCCTTGAACACTGAAGCTTTCTTT
TRBV7-2	NA	TRBD1	TRBJ2-7	CASSLGTLLRQGYEQYF	TGTGCCAGCAGCTTAGGAACATTGCTCCGACAGGGATACGAGCAGTACTTC
TRBV18	NA	TRBD2	TRBJ2-1	CASSPASGRTDNEQFF	TGTGCCAGCTCACCAGCTAGCGGGAGGACGGACAATGAGCAGTTCTTC
TRBV6-5	once	NA	TRBJ1-1	CASGVMGMNTEAFF	TGTGCCAGCGGGGTGATGGGGATGAACACTGAAGCTTTCTTT
TRBV5-4	NA	NA	TRBJ2-3	CASSFLDSQEYF	TGTGCCAGCAGCTTCCTGGACTCCCAGGAGTATTTT
TRBV27	NA	NA	TRBJ2-7	CASSLSPGFRQYF	TGTGCCAGCAGTTTATCACCGGGTTTCAGGCAGTACTTC
TRBV5-1	NA	TRBD1	TRBJ2-1	CASSLGPGTDNEQFF	TGCGCCAGCAGCTTGGGTCCCGGGACAGACAATGAGCAGTTCTTC
TRBV9	NA	NA	TRBJ2-5	CASSVFGEEETQYF	TGTGCCAGCAGCGTATTCGGGGAGGAGGAGACCCAGTACTTC
TRBV4-3	NA	NA	TRBJ2-2	CASSSARFAGELFF	TGCGCCAGCAGCTCCGCTCGCTTTGCCGGGGAGCTGTTTTTT
TRBV2	NA	TRBD1	TRBJ2-3	CASSELPGGYTQYF	TGTGCCAGCAGTGAATTGCCAGGGGGATATACGCAGTATTTT
TRBV10-1	NA	NA	TRBJ2-1	CASSDLSFSYNEQFF	TGCGCCAGCAGCGATCTTAGCTTCTCCTACAATGAGCAGTTCTTC
TRBV27	NA	NA	TRBJ2-7	CASRASEGLNAYEQYF	TGTGCCAGCAGGGCTAGCGAGGGTCTTAACGCCTACGAGCAGTACTTC
TRBV29-1	NA	NA	TRBJ2-7	CSVDTGGDSYEQYF	TGCAGCGTTGATACCGGGGGAGACTCCTACGAGCAGTACTTC
TRBV7-9	NA	TRBD2	TRBJ2-2	CASSTLTSGSAGELFF	TGTGCCAGCAGCACCCTGACTAGCGGGAGCGCCGGGGAGCTGTTTTTT
TRBV7-8	NA	NA	TRBJ2-5	CASSLGNTYGETQYF	TGTGCCAGCAGCTTAGGGAATACGTACGGAGAGACCCAGTACTTC
TRBV30	NA	TRBD2	TRBJ2-1	CAWSVGTSGPYNEQFF	TGTGCCTGGAGCGTAGGGACTAGCGGGCCCTACAATGAGCAGTTCTTC
TRBV27	once	NA	TRBJ1-1	CASSPWAGALNTEAFF	TGTGCCAGCAGTCCATGGGCAGGGGCTTTGAACACTGAAGCTTTCTTT
TRBV19	NA	NA	TRBJ1-5	CASRQDYSNQPQHF	TGTGCCAGTAGGCAGGACTATAGCAATCAGCCCCAGCATTTT
TRBV6-5	NA	NA	TRBJ2-2	CASSYLDTGELFF	TGTGCCAGCAGTTACTTAGACACCGGGGAGCTGTTTTTT
TRBV27	NA	TRBD2	TRBJ2-7	CASSRGTSGTYEQYF	TGTGCCAGCAGTCGGGGGACTAGCGGGACCTACGAGCAGTACTTC
TRBV6-6	NA	NA	TRBJ2-3	CASSYTSRGDTQYF	TGTGCCAGCAGTTACACTTCGAGGGGGGATACGCAGTATTTT
TRBV27	NA	NA	TRBJ2-7	CASSPSRGESSYEQYF	TGTGCCAGCAGTCCGTCCAGGGGGGAAAGCTCCTACGAGCAGTACTTC
TRBV5-1	NA	NA	TRBJ2-5	CASSLFSSVETQYF	TGCGCCAGCAGCTTGTTCAGCTCTGTAGAGACCCAGTACTTC
TRBV5-6	once	NA	TRBJ1-1	CASSLIQGKPGIDEAFF	TGTGCCAGCAGCTTGATCCAGGGCAAACCCGGGATAGATGAAGCTTTCTTT
TRBV15	NA	NA	TRBJ2-2	CATGGDHNTGELFF	TGTGCCACCGGCGGGGACCATAACACCGGGGAGCTGTTTTTT
TRBV2	NA	TRBD1	TRBJ2-7	CASSGVFEGAAYEQYF	TGTGCCAGCAGTGGAGTTTTTGAGGGGGCGGCTTACGAGCAGTACTTC
TRBV6-5	NA	TRBD2	TRBJ2-3	CASSPISGGDTQYF	TGTGCCAGCAGTCCGATTAGCGGGGGAGATACGCAGTATTTT
TRBV11-2	NA	NA	TRBJ1-1	CASSPIFPSEAFF	TGTGCCAGCAGCCCCATTTTCCCTTCCGAAGCTTTCTTT
TRBV6-5	NA	NA	TRBJ1-5	CASSYRVDQPQHF	TGTGCCAGCAGTTACCGGGTGGATCAGCCCCAGCATTTT
TRBV7-2	NA	TRBD2	TRBJ2-7	CASSETSGTLYEQYF	TGTGCCAGCAGCGAGACTAGCGGGACTCTTTACGAGCAGTACTTC
TRBV7-2	NA	NA	TRBJ2-1	CASSRAPSPYNEQFF	TGTGCCAGCAGCCGGGCTCCCAGCCCCTACAATGAGCAGTTCTTC
TRBV2	NA	NA	TRBJ2-5	CASSEGRLVETQYF	TGTGCCAGCAGTGAAGGACGGTTGGTAGAGACCCAGTACTTC
TRBV2	few	NA	TRBJ1-2	CASSEDPSPASYGYTF	TGTGCCAGCAGTGAAGACCCCTCGCCAGCAAGCTATGGCTACACCTTC
TRBV11-2	NA	NA	TRBJ2-7	CASSLEPGGGYEQYF	TGTGCCAGCAGCTTAGAGCCAGGGGGGGGCTACGAGCAGTACTTC